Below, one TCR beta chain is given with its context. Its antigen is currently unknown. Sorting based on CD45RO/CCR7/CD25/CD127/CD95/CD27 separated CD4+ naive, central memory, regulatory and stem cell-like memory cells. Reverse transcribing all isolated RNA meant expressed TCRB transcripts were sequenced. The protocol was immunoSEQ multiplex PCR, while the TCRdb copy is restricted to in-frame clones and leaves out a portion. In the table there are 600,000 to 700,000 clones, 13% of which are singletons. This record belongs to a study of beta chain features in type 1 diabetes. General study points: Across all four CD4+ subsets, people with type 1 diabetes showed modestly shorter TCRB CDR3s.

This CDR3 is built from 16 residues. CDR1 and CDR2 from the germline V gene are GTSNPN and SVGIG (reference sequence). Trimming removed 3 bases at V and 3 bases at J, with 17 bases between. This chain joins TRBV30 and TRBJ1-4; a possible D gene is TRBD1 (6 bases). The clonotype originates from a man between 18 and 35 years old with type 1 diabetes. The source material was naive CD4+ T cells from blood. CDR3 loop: CAWSPSMGGPNEKLFF. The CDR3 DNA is TGTGCCTGGAGCCCCTCCATGGGGGGGCCTAATGAAAAACTGTTTTTT.